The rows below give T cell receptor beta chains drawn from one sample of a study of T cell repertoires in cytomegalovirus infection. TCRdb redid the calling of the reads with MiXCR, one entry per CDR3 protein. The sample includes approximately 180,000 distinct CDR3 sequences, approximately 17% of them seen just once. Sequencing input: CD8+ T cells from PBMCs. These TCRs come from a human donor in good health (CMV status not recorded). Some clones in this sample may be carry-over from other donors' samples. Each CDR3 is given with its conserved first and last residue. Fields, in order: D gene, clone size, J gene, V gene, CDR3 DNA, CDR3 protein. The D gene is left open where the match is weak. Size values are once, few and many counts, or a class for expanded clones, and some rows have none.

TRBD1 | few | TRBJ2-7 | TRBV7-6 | TGTGCCAGCAGCTCGTCCCGGGACAGGGGCGAGCAGTACTTC | CASSSSRDRGEQYF
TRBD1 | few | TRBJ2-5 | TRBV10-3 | TGTGCCATCAGTGAGTCGAACAGGGGGTCGGAGACCCAGTACTTC | CAISESNRGSETQYF
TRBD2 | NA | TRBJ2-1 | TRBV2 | TGTGCCACAAAGGCGTGGAGCGGGGGGAACAATGAGCAGTTCTTC | CATKAWSGGNNEQFF
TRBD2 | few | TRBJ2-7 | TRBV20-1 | TGCAGTGCTAGAGATCTAGCGGGGGGAGAAAAACGCTACGAGCAGTACTTC | CSARDLAGGEKRYEQYF
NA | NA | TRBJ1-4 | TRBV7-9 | TGTGCCAGCAGAGGGACATCAACTAATGAAAAACTGTTTTTT | CASRGTSTNEKLFF
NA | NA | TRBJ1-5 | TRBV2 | TGTGCCAGCAGTGAAGGGTTTTATAGCAATCAGCCCCAGCATTTT | CASSEGFYSNQPQHF
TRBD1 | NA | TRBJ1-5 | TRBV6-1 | TGTGCCAGCAACACACCGGGACAGGGGCGCGCCCGGTATCAGCCCCAGCATTTT | CASNTPGQGRARYQPQHF
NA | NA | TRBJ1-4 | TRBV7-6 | TGTGCCAGCAGGCAGGGGACTGCAACTAATGAAAAACTGTTTTTT | CASRQGTATNEKLFF
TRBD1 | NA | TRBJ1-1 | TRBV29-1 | TGCAGCGTGACAGGGGAGGGCACTGAAGCTTTCTTT | CSVTGEGTEAFF
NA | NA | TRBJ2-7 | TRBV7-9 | TGTGCCAGCAGCTTGCGGGTTTCCGAGCAGTACTTC | CASSLRVSEQYF
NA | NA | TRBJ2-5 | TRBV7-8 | TGTGCCAGCAGCTTAGCGGTTCAGGGCGGAGAGGAGACCCAGTACTTC | CASSLAVQGGEETQYF
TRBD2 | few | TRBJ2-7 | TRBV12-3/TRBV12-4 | TGTGCCAGCAGTCCCCCCCGCGGGGGGTCCACCTACGAGCAGTACTTC | CASSPPRGGSTYEQYF
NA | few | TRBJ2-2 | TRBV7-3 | TGTGCCAGCAGCTTTATTGGTGACCGGAACGGGGAGCTGTTTTTT | CASSFIGDRNGELFF
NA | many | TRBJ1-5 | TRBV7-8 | TGTGCCAGCAGCTTACAGGGCGCCTTCGGCAATCAGCCCCAGCATTTT | CASSLQGAFGNQPQHF
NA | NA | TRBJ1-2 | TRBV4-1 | TGCGCCAGCAGCCTCCAACCCGACAGGGGCTACACCTTC | CASSLQPDRGYTF
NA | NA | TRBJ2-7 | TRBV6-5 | TGTGCCAGCAGTTACTCGGGCTCCTACGAGCAGTACTTC | CASSYSGSYEQYF
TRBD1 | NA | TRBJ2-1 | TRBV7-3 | TGTGCCAGCAGCTTAAGGTTCCGGGACAGGGGCTACAATGAGCAGTTCTTC | CASSLRFRDRGYNEQFF
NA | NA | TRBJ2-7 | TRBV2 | TGTGCCAGCTGGGCAGGGCCGCCGGTCGAGCAGTACTTC | CASWAGPPVEQYF
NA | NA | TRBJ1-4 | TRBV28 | TGTGCCAGCAGTACAACAGGGTTTAATGAAAAACTGTTTTTT | CASSTTGFNEKLFF
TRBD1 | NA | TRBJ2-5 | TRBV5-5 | TGTGCCAGCAGCTTAAGACAGGGATTGGGAGAGACCCAGTACTTC | CASSLRQGLGETQYF
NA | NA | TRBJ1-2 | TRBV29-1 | TGCAGCGTTGATCCTTTAGGGGACTATGGCTACACCTTC | CSVDPLGDYGYTF
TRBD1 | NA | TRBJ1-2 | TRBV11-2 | TGTGCCAGCAGCTTAGAGGGTGGGACAGGCCTCTATGGCTACACCTTC | CASSLEGGTGLYGYTF
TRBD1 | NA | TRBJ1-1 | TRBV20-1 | TGCAGTGCTAGAATGGTGGGCAGGGGGAGCACTGAAGCTTTCTTT | CSARMVGRGSTEAFF
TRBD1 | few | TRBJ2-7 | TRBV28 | TGTGCCAGCAGTACGGGACAGGGACTTCTTAGGCGGTACTTC | CASSTGQGLLRRYF
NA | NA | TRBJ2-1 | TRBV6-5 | TGTGCCAGCAGTCCCCCGGGGGCGGGATACAATGAGCAGTTCTTC | CASSPPGAGYNEQFF
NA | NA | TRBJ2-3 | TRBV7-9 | TGTGCCAGCAGCTTAGACGGAGATACGCAGTATTTT | CASSLDGDTQYF
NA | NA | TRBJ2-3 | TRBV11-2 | TGTGCCAGCAGCTTCACCTCTAGCACAGATACGCAGTATTTT | CASSFTSSTDTQYF
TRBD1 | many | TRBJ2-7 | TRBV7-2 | TGTGCCAGCAGCCCCCTAGGGACAGGGTTCGCCTACGAGCAGTACTTC | CASSPLGTGFAYEQYF
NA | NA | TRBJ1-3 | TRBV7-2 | TGTGCCAGCAGCCAAAGCAGGGCCCCTGGAAACACCATATATTTT | CASSQSRAPGNTIYF
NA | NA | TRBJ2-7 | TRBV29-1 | TGCAGCGCTATATCGGGTAGGGGGAACTACGAGCAGTACTTC | CSAISGRGNYEQYF
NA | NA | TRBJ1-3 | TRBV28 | TGTGCCAGCAGTTCCCCTCCATCGGATGCAGGAAACACCATATATTTT | CASSSPPSDAGNTIYF
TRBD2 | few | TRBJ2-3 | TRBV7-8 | TGTGCCAGCAGCTTAGGTTTAGCGGGGGTTACAGATACGCAGTATTTT | CASSLGLAGVTDTQYF
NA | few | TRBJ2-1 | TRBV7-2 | TGTGCCAGCAGCGATGACATCAGCTCCTACAATGAGCAGTTCTTC | CASSDDISSYNEQFF